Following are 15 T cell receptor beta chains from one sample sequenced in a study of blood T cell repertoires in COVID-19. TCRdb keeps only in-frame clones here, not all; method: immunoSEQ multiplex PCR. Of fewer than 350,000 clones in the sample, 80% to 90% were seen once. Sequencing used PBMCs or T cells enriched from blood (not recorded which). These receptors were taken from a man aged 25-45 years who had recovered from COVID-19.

The CDR3 sequence: CASSPPTRMNTEAFF. For the CDR3, the DNA is TGTGCCAGCTCACCACCGACAAGAATGAACACTGAAGCTTTCTTT. The chain joins TRBV18 to TRBJ1-1; D is unclear. Germline values: CDR1 KGHSH, CDR2 LQKENI. The CDR3 has 15 amino acids. V was cut by 0 bases and J by 0 bases, with 8 bases left in between.

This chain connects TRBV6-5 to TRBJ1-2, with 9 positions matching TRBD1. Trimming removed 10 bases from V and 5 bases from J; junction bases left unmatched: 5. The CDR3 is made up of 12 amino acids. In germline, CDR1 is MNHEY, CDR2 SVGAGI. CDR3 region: CATGTGIYGYTF. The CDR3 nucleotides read TGTGCCACCGGGACAGGGATATATGGCTACACCTTC.

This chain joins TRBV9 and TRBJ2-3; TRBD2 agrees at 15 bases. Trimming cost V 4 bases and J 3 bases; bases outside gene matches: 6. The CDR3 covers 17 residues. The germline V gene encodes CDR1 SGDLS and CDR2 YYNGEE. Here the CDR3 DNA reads TGTGCCAGCAGCCCCCGGACTAGCGGGGGGGCTACAGATACGCAGTATTTT. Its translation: CASSPRTSGGATDTQYF.

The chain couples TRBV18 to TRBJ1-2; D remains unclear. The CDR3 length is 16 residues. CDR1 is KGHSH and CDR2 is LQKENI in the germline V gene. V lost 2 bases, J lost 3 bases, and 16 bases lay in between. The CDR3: CASSPSSRGRYYGYTF. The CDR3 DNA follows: TGTGCCAGCTCACCAAGCTCCCGAGGGCGCTACTATGGCTACACCTTC.

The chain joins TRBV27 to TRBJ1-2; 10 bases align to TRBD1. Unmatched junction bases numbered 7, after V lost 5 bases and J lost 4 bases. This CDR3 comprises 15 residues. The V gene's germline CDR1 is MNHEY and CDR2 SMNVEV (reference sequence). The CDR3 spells CASSTGTGDLYGYTF. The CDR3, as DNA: TGTGCCAGCAGTACCGGGACAGGGGATCTCTATGGCTACACCTTC.

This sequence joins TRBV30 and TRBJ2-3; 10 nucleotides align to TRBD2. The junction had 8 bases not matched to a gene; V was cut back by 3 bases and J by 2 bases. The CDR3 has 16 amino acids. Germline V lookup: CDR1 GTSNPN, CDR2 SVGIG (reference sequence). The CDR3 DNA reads TGTGCCTGGAGGGTAGCGGGGGGAGAAAACACAGATACGCAGTATTTT. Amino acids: CAWRVAGGENTDTQYF.

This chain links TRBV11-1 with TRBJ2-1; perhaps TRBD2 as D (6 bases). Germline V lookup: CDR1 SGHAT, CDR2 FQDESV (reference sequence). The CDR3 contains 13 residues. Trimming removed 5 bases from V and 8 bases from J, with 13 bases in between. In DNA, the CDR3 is TGTGCCAGCAGCCCGGGACTGGTCGATGAGCAGTTCTTC. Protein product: CASSPGLVDEQFF.

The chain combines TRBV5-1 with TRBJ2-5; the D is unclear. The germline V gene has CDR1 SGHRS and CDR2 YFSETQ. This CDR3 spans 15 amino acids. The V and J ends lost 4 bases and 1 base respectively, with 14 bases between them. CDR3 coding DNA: TGCGCCAGCAGCCTGCTAGGTACGGGCCAAGAGACCCAGTACTTC. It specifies CASSLLGTGQETQYF.

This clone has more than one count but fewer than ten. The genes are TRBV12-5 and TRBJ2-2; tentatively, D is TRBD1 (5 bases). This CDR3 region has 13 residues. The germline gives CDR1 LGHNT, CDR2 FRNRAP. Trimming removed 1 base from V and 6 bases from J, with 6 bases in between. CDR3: CASGLGGSGELFF. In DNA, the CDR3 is TGTGCTAGTGGTTTGGGGGGCTCCGGGGAGCTGTTTTTT.

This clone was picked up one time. Here the CDR3 DNA reads TGCGCCAGCAGCCCCCCACTTAGCACTGAAGCTTTCTTT. This translates into CASSPPLSTEAFF. The chain uses TRBV5-1 and TRBJ1-1; D gene unclear. Germline values: CDR1 SGHRS, CDR2 YFSETQ. CDR3 length equals 13 residues. V gave up 4 bases and J gave up 4 bases, with 11 bases separating them.

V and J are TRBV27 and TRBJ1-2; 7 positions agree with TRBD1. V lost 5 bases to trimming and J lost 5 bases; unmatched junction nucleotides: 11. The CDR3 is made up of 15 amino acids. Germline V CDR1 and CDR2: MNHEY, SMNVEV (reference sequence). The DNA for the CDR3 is TGTGCCAGCAGTGTGGACAGGTCCTTTCGGTATGGCTACACCTTC. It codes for CASSVDRSFRYGYTF.

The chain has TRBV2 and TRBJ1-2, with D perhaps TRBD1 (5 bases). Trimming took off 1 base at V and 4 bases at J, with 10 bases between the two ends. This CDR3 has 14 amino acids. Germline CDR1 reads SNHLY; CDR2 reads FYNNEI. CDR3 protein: CASSEGQLIYGYTF. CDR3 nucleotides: TGTGCCAGCAGTGAAGGACAGCTAATCTATGGCTACACCTTC. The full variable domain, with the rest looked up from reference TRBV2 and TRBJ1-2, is EPEVTQTPSHQVTQMGQEVILRCVPISNHLYFYWYRQILGQKVEFLVSFYNNEISEKSEIFDDQFSVERPDGSNFTLKIRSTKLEDSAMYFCASSEGQLIYGYTFGSGTRLTVV.

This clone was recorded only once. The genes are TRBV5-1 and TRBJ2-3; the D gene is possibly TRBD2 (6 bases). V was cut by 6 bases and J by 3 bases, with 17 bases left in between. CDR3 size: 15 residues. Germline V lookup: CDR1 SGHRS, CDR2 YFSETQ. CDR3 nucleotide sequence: TGCGCCAGCACTAATGGAGGGGATATGACAGATACGCAGTATTTT. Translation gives CASTNGGDMTDTQYF.

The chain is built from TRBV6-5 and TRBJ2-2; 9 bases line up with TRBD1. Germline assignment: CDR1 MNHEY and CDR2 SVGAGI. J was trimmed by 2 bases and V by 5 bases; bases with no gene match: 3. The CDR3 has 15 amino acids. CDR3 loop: CASSRDRVNTGELFF. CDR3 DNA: TGTGCCAGCAGTCGGGACAGGGTAAACACCGGGGAGCTGTTTTTT.

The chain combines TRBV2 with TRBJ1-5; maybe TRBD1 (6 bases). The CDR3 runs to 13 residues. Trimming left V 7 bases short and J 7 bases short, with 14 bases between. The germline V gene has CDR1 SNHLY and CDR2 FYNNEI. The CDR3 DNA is TGTGCCAGCAAAGCAGGGGTAAGGCAGCCCCAGCATTTT. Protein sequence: CASKAGVRQPQHF.